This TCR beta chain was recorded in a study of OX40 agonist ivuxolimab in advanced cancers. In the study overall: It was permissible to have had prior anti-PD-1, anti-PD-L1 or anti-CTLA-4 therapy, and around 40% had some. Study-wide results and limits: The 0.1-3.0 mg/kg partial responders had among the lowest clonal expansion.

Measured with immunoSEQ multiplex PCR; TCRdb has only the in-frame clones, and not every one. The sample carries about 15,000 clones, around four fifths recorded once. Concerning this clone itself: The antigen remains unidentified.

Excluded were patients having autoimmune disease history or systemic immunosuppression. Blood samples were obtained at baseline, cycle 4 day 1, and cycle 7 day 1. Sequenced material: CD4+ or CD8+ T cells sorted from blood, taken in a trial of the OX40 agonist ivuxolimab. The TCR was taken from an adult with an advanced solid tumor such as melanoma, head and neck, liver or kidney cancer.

CDR3 nucleotide sequence: TGTGCCAGCAGTGACCAATGGGGCTACGAGCAGTACTTC. Its translation: CASSDQWGYEQYF. The rearrangement joins TRBV6-6 to TRBJ2-7; D gene unclear. V lost 5 bases and J lost 3, with 11 bases in between. Per germline, CDR1 MNHNY and CDR2 SVGAGI (reference sequence). The CDR3 has 13 amino acids.